A single sample is the source of the 10 T cell receptor beta chains below, sequenced in a study of naive and memory T cell subsets. Both TRBC1 and TRBC2 were covered by a beta constant-region primer of two equimolar oligonucleotides. The ligated cDNA underwent four PCR rounds using SP2 and nested alpha and beta constant-region primers. In TCRdb, the UMI-ligation and nested PCR reads were re-called with MiXCR into one record per CDR3 protein. The data show over 110,000 distinct CDR3 sequences, with around 21% seen just once and around 0.63% held by the top ten. Their recognized antigens are unknown. Findings and limits, study-wide: Especially in CD8 cells, naive repertoires contained a few larger clonotypes, possibly CD45RA-re-expressing memory cells.

Sequenced material: naive CD8+ T cells from blood. These receptors all come from a human donor in good health.

In this sample, this clonotype turned up a few times. The chain joins TRBV7-2 to TRBJ2-5, with D uncertain. The germline V and J ends were trimmed by 10 bases and 5 bases, with 17 bases remaining between them. CDR3 length: 13 amino acids. Germline V CDR1 and CDR2: SGHTA, FQGNSA. DNA of the CDR3: TGTGCCATCCGGGCGGCCGGATGGGAGACCCAGTACTTC. The encoded protein is CAIRAAGWETQYF.

In its sample, this clonotype was seen a few times. V and J are TRBV29-1 and TRBJ2-3, with D perhaps TRBD1 or TRBD2 (5 bases each). Trimming pared 1 base from V and 5 bases from J, leaving 16 bases between. Germline V gives CDR1 SQVTM, CDR2 ANQGSEA. The CDR3 extends over 15 amino acids. The CDR3 sequence: CSVEATGAGVDTQYF. Here the CDR3 DNA reads TGCAGCGTTGAAGCTACCGGGGCAGGAGTAGATACGCAGTATTTT.

This clonotype was recorded a few times. The rearrangement joins TRBV6-2 or TRBV6-3 to TRBJ2-7; TRBD2 is a possible D gene (5 bases). From germline, CDR1 is MNHEY and CDR2 SVGEGT. V was cut by 4 bases and J by 6 bases, with 16 bases left in between. The CDR3 covers 14 residues. The CDR3, as DNA: TGTGCCAGCAGTTCAATCGAGGGCGCGGGCGAGCAGTACTTC. This sequence encodes CASSSIEGAGEQYF.

The CDR3 bases are TGTGCCAGCAGTGAATTGGGGGTAGGCTCACCCCTCCACTTT. Protein product: CASSELGVGSPLHF. The chain has TRBV25-1 and TRBJ1-6, with a tentative D call TRBD1 (5 bases). CDR1 and CDR2 (germline): MGHDK, SYGVNS. The CDR3 loop spans 14 amino acids. V lost 1 base to trimming and J lost 10 bases, with 11 bases between them. Drawing the rest from reference TRBV25-1 and TRBJ1-6, the complete variable domain is EADIYQTPRYLVIGTGKKITLECSQTMGHDKMYWYQQDPGMELHLIHYSYGVNSTEKGDLSSESTVSRIRTEHFPLTLESARPSHTSQYLCASSELGVGSPLHFGNGTRLTVT.

This chain joins TRBV29-1 and TRBJ1-1, with D uncertain. Trimming left V 4 bases short and J 5 bases short, with 17 bases between. The CDR3 loop spans 14 amino acids. CDR1 and CDR2 from the germline V gene are SQVTM and ANQGSEA. The CDR3 DNA reads as TGCAGCGTTGCACCCGACGGTCCGGGAACTGAAGCTTTCTTT. Protein product: CSVAPDGPGTEAFF.

The rearrangement links TRBV4-1 to TRBJ2-7; a weak D match, TRBD1 (6 bases). The V end was cut by 1 base, the J end by 5 bases, with 15 bases between. This CDR3 comprises 15 residues. From germline, CDR1 is MGHRA and CDR2 YSYEKL. As DNA, the CDR3 is TGCGCCAGCAGCCAAGCAAGGGGGAGTAGGCACGAGCAGTACTTC. Its translation: CASSQARGSRHEQYF.

This clonotype has just a few counts. This chain links TRBV28 with TRBJ2-5; no clear D gene. The CDR3 totals 12 residues. Germline V gene data show CDR1 as MDHEN and CDR2 as SYDVKM. V lost 2 bases, J lost 5 bases, and 6 bases lay in between. CDR3 DNA sequence: TGTGCCAGCAGTTTACTTACCGAGACCCAGTACTTC. Its protein product is CASSLLTETQYF.

The chain uses TRBV6-1 and TRBJ1-5; the D is unclear. Germline V gene data show CDR1 as MNHNS and CDR2 as SASEGT. V lost 1 base, J lost 4 bases, and 26 bases lay in between. The CDR3 loop spans 20 amino acids. Written as DNA, the CDR3 is TGTGCCAGCAGTGAAGAGTTTTACGGGTGGTCATTAAAAGGAAATCAGCCCCAGCATTTT. Protein: CASSEEFYGWSLKGNQPQHF.

CDR3 DNA: TGTGCCAGTAGTAGGGGGACAGGCGGAAATTCACCCCTCCACTTT. This encodes CASSRGTGGNSPLHF. The chain combines TRBV19 with TRBJ1-6, with 8 bases aligning to TRBD1. The germline V gene encodes CDR1 LNHDA and CDR2 SQIVND (reference sequence). The V segment lost 4 bases and the J segment 7 bases; nucleotides outside the gene matches: 6. CDR3 length equals 15 residues.

The V and J genes are TRBV29-1 and TRBJ2-7, with unresolved D. Germline loops: CDR1 SQVTM, CDR2 ANQGSEA. The CDR3 loop spans 13 amino acids. V was pared by 0 bases and J by 6 bases, with 12 bases between. The DNA of the CDR3 is TGCAGCGTTGAAGATCTTTGGGGAACCGAGCAGTACTTC. It codes for CSVEDLWGTEQYF.